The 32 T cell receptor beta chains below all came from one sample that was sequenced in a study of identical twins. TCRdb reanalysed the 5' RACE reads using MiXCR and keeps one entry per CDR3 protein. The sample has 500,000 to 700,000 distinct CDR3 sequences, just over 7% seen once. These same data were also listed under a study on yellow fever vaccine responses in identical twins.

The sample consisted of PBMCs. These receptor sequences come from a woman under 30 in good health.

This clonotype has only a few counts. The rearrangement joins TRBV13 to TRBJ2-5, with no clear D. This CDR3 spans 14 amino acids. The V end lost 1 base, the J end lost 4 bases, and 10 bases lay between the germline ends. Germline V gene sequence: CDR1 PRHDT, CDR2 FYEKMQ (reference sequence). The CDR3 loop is CASSLDRKLETQYF. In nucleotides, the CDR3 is TGTGCCAGCAGCTTAGACCGGAAACTAGAGACCCAGTACTTC.

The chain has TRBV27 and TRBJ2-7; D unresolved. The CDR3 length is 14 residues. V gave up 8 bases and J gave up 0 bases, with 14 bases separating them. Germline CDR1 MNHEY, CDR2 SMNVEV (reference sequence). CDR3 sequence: CASRLGHPSYEQYF. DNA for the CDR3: TGTGCCAGCCGGTTAGGGCACCCCTCCTACGAGCAGTACTTC.

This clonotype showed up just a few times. The CDR3 DNA reads TGTGCCAGCAGCTTGGGGAAAGGACTAGCGTTCCCTCAATACAATGAGCAGTTCTTC. Translating it yields CASSLGKGLAFPQYNEQFF. The chain is built from TRBV5-6 and TRBJ2-1; 9 positions agree with TRBD2. Germline CDR1 SGHDT, CDR2 YYEEEE. V lost 0 bases, J lost 4 bases, and 14 bases stayed unmatched. The CDR3 sequence is 19 residues long.

The CDR3: CSARRGGANTGELFF. CDR3 nucleotide sequence: TGCAGTGCTAGAAGAGGGGGGGCCAACACCGGGGAGCTGTTTTTT. The gene calls are TRBV20-1 and TRBJ2-2; D perhaps matches TRBD2 (7 bases). The CDR3 is 15 residues long. Germline CDR1 and CDR2: DFQATT and SNEGSKA (reference sequence). Trimming removed 2 bases at V and 2 bases at J, with 12 bases between.

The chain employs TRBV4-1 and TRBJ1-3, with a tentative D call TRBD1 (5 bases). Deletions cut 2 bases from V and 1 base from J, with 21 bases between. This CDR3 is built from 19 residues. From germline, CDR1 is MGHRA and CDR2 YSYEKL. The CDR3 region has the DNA TGCGCCAGCAGCCAACTCCCAAGGAGGGGACTGTCGTCTGGAAACACCATATATTTT. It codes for CASSQLPRRGLSSGNTIYF.

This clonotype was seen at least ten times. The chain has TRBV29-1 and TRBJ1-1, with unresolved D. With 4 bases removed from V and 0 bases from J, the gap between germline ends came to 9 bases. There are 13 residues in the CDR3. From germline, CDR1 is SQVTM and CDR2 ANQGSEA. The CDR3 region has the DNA TGCAGCGTTGTTAACGGTTTGAACACTGAAGCTTTCTTT. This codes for CSVVNGLNTEAFF.

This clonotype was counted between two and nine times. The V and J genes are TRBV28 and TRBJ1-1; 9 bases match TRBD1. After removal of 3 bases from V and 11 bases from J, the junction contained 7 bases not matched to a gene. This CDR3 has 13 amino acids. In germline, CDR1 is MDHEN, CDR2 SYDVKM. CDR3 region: CASSFTGGGTAFF. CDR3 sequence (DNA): TGTGCCAGCAGTTTCACAGGGGGCGGGACGGCTTTCTTT.

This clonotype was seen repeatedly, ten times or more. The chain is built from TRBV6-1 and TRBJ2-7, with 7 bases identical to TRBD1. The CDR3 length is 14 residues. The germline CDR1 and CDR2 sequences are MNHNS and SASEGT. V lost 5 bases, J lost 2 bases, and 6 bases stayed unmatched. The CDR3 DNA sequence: TGTGCCAGCAGTCCTTCAGGGGGTCCCTACGAGCAGTACGTC. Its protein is CASSPSGGPYEQYV.

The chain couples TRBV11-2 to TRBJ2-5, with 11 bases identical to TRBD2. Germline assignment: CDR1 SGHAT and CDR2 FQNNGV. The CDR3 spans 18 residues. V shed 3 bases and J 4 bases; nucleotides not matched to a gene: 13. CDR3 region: CASSFRRQTSGKVETQYF. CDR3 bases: TGTGCCAGCAGCTTTCGCAGACAGACTAGCGGGAAAGTAGAGACCCAGTACTTC. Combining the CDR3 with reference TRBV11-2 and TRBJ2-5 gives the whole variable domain EAGVAQSPRYKIIEKRQSVAFWCNPISGHATLYWYQQILGQGPKLLIQFQNNGVVDDSQLPKDRFSAERLKGVDSTLKIQPAKLEDSAVYLCASSFRRQTSGKVETQYFGPGTRLLVL.

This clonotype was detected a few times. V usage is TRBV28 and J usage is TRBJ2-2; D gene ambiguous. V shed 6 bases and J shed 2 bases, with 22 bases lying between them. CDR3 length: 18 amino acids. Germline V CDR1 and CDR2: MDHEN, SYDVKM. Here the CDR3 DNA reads TGTGCCAGCAGCCTTTTCCCCAGACTCGGCGAAAACACCGGGGAGCTGTTTTTT. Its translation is CASSLFPRLGENTGELFF.

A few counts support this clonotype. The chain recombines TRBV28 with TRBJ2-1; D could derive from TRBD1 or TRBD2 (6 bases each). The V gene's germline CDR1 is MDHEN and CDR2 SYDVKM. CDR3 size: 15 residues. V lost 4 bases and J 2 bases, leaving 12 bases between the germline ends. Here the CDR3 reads CASSWRGAPYNEQFF. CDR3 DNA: TGTGCCAGCAGTTGGAGGGGGGCACCCTACAATGAGCAGTTCTTC.

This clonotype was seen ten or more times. As DNA, the CDR3 is TGTGCCAGCAGTCGACCCGGACTAGCGGGGGGTACAGATACGCAGTATTTT. This gives the protein CASSRPGLAGGTDTQYF. The chain has TRBV6-2 or TRBV6-3 and TRBJ2-3; TRBD2 matches 14 bases. The CDR3 totals 17 residues. CDR1 and CDR2 from the germline V gene are MNHEY and SVGEGT. Trimming at V came to 5 bases and at J to 3 bases, leaving 7 bases not matched to a gene.

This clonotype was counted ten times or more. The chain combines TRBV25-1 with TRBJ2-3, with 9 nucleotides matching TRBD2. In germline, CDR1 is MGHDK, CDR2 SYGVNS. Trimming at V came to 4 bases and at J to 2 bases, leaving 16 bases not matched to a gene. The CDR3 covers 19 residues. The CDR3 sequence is CASSGRLAGAPGFTDTQYF. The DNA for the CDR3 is TGTGCCAGCAGTGGCAGGTTAGCGGGAGCCCCCGGATTCACAGATACGCAGTATTTT.

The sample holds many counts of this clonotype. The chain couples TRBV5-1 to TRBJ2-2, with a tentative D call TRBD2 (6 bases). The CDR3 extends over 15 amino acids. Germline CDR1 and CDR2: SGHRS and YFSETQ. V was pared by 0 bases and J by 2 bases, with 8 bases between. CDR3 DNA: TGCGCCAGCAGCTTGGTGGGGACTAACACCGGGGAGCTGTTTTTT. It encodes CASSLVGTNTGELFF.

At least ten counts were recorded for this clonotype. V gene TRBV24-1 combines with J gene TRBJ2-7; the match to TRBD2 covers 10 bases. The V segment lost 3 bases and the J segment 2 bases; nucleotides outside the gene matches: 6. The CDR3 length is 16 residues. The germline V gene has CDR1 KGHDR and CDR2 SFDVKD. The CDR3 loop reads CATSDHSGRLPYEQYF. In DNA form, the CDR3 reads TGTGCCACCAGTGATCATAGCGGGAGGCTACCCTACGAGCAGTACTTC.

The CDR3 loop reads CASSNGYEQYV. In DNA form, the CDR3 reads TGTGCCAGCAGCAATGGCTACGAGCAGTACGTC. The rearrangement uses TRBV5-6 and TRBJ2-7; no reliable D call. This CDR3 comprises 11 residues. Trimming pared 4 bases from V and 3 bases from J, leaving 5 bases between. In germline, CDR1 is SGHDT, CDR2 YYEEEE.

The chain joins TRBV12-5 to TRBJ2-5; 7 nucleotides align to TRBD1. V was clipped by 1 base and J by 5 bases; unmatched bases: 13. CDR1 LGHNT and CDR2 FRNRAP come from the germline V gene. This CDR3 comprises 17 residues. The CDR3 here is CASGLGPKGALEETQYF. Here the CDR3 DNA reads TGTGCTAGTGGTTTGGGACCGAAGGGGGCCCTTGAGGAGACCCAGTACTTC.

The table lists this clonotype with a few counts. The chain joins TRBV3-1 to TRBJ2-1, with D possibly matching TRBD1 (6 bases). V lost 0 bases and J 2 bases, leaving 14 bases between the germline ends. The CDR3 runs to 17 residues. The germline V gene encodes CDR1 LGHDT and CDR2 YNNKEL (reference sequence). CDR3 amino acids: CASSQDLWGTTYNEQFF. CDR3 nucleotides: TGTGCCAGCAGCCAAGATCTTTGGGGGACAACCTACAATGAGCAGTTCTTC.

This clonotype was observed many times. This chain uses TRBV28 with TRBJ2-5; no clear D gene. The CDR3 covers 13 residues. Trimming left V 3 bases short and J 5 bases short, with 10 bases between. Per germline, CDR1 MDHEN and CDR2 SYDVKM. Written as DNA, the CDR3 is TGTGCCAGCAGTTTTTCCAGAACGGAGACCCAGTACTTC. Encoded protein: CASSFSRTETQYF. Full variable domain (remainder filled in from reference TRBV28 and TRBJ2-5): DVKVTQSSRYLVKRTGEKVFLECVQDMDHENMFWYRQDPGLGLRLIYFSYDVKMKEKGDIPEGYSVSREKKERFSLILESASTNQTSMYLCASSFSRTETQYFGPGTRLLVL.

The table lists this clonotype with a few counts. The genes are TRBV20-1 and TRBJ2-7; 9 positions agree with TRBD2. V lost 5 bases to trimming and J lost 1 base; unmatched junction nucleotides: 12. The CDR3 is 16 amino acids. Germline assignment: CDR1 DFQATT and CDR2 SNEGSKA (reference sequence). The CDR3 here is CSAGGTSSSQSYEQYF. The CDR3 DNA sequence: TGCAGTGCTGGGGGGACTAGCTCAAGTCAATCCTACGAGCAGTACTTC.

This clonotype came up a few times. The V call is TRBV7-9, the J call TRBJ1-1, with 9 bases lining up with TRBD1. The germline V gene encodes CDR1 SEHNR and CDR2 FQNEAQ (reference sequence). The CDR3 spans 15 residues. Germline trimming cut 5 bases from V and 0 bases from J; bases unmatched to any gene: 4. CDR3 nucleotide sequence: TGTGCCAGCAGCACAGGGGGCTCCATGAACACTGAAGCTTTCTTT. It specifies CASSTGGSMNTEAFF.

The CDR3, as DNA: TGTGCCAGCACCTCCCTGGGGGTGGGCACTGAAGCTTTCTTT. As protein: CASTSLGVGTEAFF. V is TRBV6-1 and J is TRBJ1-1, with D perhaps TRBD1 (5 bases). Germline V gene data show CDR1 as MNHNS and CDR2 as SASEGT. The V end lost 7 bases, the J end lost 4 bases, and 16 bases lay between the germline ends. This CDR3 region has 14 residues.

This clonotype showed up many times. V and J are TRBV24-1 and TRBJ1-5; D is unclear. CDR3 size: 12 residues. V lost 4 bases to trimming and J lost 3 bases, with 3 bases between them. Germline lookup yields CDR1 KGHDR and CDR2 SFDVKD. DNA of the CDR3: TGTGCCACCAGTGAGGACAATCAGCCCCAGCATTTT. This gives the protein CATSEDNQPQHF.

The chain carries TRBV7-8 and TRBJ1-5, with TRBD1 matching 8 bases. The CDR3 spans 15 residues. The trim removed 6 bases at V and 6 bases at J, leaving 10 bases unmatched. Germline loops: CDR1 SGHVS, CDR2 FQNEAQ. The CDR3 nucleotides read TGTGCCAGCAGAGCAGGGGGCGAAGCTAGTCAGCCCCAGCATTTT. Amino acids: CASRAGGEASQPQHF.

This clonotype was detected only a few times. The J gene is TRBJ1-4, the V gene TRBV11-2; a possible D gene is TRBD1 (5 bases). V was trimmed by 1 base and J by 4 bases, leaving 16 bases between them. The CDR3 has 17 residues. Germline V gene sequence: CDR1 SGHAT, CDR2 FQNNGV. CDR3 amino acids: CASSLVGAGYGNEKLFF. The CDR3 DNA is TGTGCCAGCAGCTTAGTAGGGGCTGGGTACGGTAATGAAAAACTGTTTTTT.

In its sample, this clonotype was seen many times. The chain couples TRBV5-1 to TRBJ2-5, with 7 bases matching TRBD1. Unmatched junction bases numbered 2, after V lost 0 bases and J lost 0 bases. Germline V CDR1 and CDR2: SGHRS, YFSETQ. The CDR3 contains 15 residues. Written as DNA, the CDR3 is TGCGCCAGCAGCTTGGAGGGACAGTACCAAGAGACCCAGTACTTC. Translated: CASSLEGQYQETQYF.

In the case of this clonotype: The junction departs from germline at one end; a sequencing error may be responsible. This chain's CDR3 is CASRQVGVGPLNEQFF. In DNA form, the CDR3 reads TGCGCCAGCAGACAAGTGGGAGTAGGACCCCTCAATGAGCAGTTCTTC. The rearrangement uses TRBV4-1 and TRBJ2-1, with D perhaps TRBD2 (5 bases). CDR3 size: 16 residues. Germline assignment: CDR1 MGHRA and CDR2 YSYEKL.

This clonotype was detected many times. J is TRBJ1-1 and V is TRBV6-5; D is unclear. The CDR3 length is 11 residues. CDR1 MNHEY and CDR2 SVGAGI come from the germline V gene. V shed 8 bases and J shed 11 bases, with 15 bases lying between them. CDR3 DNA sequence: TGTGCCAGCCGGGCCGGACTGTTCGCTTTCTTT. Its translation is CASRAGLFAFF.

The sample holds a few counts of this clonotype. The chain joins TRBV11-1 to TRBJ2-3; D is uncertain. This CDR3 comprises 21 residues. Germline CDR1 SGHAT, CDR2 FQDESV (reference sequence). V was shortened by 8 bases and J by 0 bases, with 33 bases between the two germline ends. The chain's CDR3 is CASQKGFGLVTHPTSTDTQYF. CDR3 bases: TGTGCCAGCCAAAAGGGATTCGGGCTAGTAACTCATCCAACTAGCACAGATACGCAGTATTTT.

CDR3 sequence: CASSIQGARVDEQFF. In DNA, the CDR3 is TGTGCCAGCAGCATACAGGGGGCGCGTGTCGATGAGCAGTTCTTC. The chain couples TRBV7-3 to TRBJ2-1, with TRBD1 identical over 9 bases. Germline V gives CDR1 SGHTA, CDR2 FQGTGA. The CDR3 is made up of 15 amino acids. After removal of 5 bases from V and 8 bases from J, the junction contained 10 bases not matched to a gene.

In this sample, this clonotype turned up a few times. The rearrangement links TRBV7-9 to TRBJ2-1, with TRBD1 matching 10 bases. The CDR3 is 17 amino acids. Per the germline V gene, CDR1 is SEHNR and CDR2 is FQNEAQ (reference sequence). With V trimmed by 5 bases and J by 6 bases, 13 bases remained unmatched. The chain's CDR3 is CASSPQPDRGPSNEQFF. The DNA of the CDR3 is TGTGCCAGCAGCCCCCAGCCCGACAGGGGGCCTAGCAATGAGCAGTTCTTC.

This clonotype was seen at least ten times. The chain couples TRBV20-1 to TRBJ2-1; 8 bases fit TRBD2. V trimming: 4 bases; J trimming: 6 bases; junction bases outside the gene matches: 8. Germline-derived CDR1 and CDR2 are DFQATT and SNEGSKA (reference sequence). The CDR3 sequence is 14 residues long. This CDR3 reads CSATRAAGGNEQFF. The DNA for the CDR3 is TGCAGTGCTACAAGGGCCGCGGGGGGCAATGAGCAGTTCTTC.